This is a list of T cell receptor beta chains from one sample in a study of blood T cell repertoires in COVID-19. Sequencing was performed with immunoSEQ multiplex PCR; in TCRdb, only in-frame clones are kept and a portion is missing. The sample has roughly 200,000 clones, approximately 83% seen once. The sample taken for sequencing was peripheral blood. Source of these receptors: a man aged 55 to 70 with acute or convalescent COVID-19. The CDR3 runs from the conserved cysteine through the conserved F or W. Fields, in order: clone size, V gene, D gene, J gene, CDR3 length, CDR3 protein, CDR3 DNA. The D gene is left open where the match is weak. The size entry is marked missing in some rows and otherwise reads once, few, many or a size class.

size: NA; V: TRBV18; D: NA; J: TRBJ1-4; length: 16; CDR3: CASSPTDTSTNEKLFF; DNA: TGTGCCAGCTCACCGACGGACACCTCGACTAATGAAAAACTGTTTTTT
size: NA; V: TRBV3-1/TRBV3-2; D: TRBD2; J: TRBJ2-7; length: 13; CDR3: CASRLAGSYEQYF; DNA: TGTGCCAGCAGGCTAGCGGGAAGCTACGAGCAGTACTTC
size: NA; V: TRBV5-6; D: NA; J: TRBJ2-7; length: 12; CDR3: CASSLGHYEQYF; DNA: TGTGCCAGCAGCTTGGGACACTACGAGCAGTACTTC
size: NA; V: TRBV27; D: TRBD2; J: TRBJ2-7; length: 15; CDR3: CASSLMGEGSYEQYF; DNA: TGTGCCAGCAGTCTCATGGGGGAGGGCTCCTACGAGCAGTACTTC
size: NA; V: TRBV6-4; D: NA; J: TRBJ2-7; length: 12; CDR3: CASGPRGYEQYF; DNA: TGTGCCAGCGGACCTAGGGGGTACGAGCAGTACTTC
size: NA; V: TRBV30; D: NA; J: TRBJ2-7; length: 14; CDR3: CAWSLDSSFNEQYF; DNA: TGTGCCTGGAGTCTGGACAGCTCGTTCAACGAGCAGTACTTC
size: once; V: TRBV24-1; D: TRBD1; J: TRBJ1-2; length: 13; CDR3: CAIQYGTEYGYTF; DNA: TGTGCCATTCAGTACGGGACAGAGTATGGCTACACCTTC
size: NA; V: TRBV7-3; D: TRBD1; J: TRBJ2-2; length: 16; CDR3: CASSSHRGRGTGELFF; DNA: TGTGCCAGCAGCTCTCACAGGGGGCGAGGCACCGGGGAGCTGTTTTTT
size: NA; V: TRBV9; D: TRBD1; J: TRBJ2-7; length: 15; CDR3: CASSVGQGASYEQYF; DNA: TGTGCCAGCAGCGTAGGACAGGGGGCCTCCTACGAGCAGTACTTC
size: once; V: TRBV4-1; D: NA; J: TRBJ2-7; length: 14; CDR3: CASSQDYSFSEQYF; DNA: TGCGCCAGCAGCCAAGATTATTCCTTCTCCGAGCAGTACTTC
size: NA; V: TRBV19; D: TRBD1; J: TRBJ1-2; length: 15; CDR3: CASSVAGTANYGYTF; DNA: TGTGCCAGTAGTGTTGCCGGGACAGCTAACTATGGCTACACCTTC
size: NA; V: TRBV12-2; D: NA; J: TRBJ1-5; length: 14; CDR3: CASRPGFNDQPQHF; DNA: TGTGCAAGTCGTCCAGGGTTTAACGATCAGCCCCAGCATTTT
size: NA; V: TRBV4-2; D: TRBD2; J: TRBJ2-3; length: 16; CDR3: CASSQLSSGSTDTQYF; DNA: TGTGCCAGCAGCCAACTTTCTAGCGGGAGCACAGATACGCAGTATTTT
size: NA; V: TRBV28; D: NA; J: TRBJ1-6; length: 15; CDR3: CATNLSQGRDSPLHF; DNA: TGTGCCACAAATCTTAGTCAGGGTAGGGATTCACCCCTCCACTTT
size: NA; V: TRBV18; D: TRBD2; J: TRBJ2-1; length: 15; CDR3: CASSPGLAGENEQFF; DNA: TGTGCCAGCTCACCCGGTCTAGCGGGAGAAAATGAGCAGTTCTTC
size: NA; V: TRBV19; D: NA; J: TRBJ2-6; length: 19; CDR3: CASSAGGRGQISGANVLTF; DNA: TGTGCCAGTAGTGCCGGGGGGAGGGGACAAATCTCTGGGGCCAACGTCCTGACTTTC
size: NA; V: TRBV5-1; D: NA; J: TRBJ1-4; length: 14; CDR3: CASSRGFSNEKLFF; DNA: TGCGCCAGCAGCCGGGGATTCTCTAATGAAAAACTGTTTTTT